The 2 T cell receptor beta chains reported below all come from one sample, sequenced in a study of beta chain features in type 1 diabetes. What was sequenced were expressed TCRB transcripts, since all of the isolated RNA had been reverse transcribed. Profiling relied on immunoSEQ multiplex PCR, and the TCRdb table lists in-frame clones only, not all of them. The table lists around 430,000 clones, approximately 30% of them singletons. The sample comprised naive CD4+ T cells from blood. These TCRs come from a man younger than 35 in good health.

The chain joins TRBV29-1 to TRBJ2-1, with D hard to call. Germline V gene sequence: CDR1 SQVTM, CDR2 ANQGSEA. Deletions cut 3 bases from V and 12 bases from J, with 3 bases between. CDR3 length: 8 amino acids. CDR3 sequence reads: CSVDRQFF. The CDR3 DNA follows: TGCAGCGTTGATCGGCAGTTCTTC.

Only a few counts were recorded for this clone. In nucleotides, the CDR3 is TGTGCCTGGATGGGACGGAGGAACACTGAAGCTTTCTTT. It yields the protein CAWMGRRNTEAFF. The chain links TRBV30 to TRBJ1-1, with a possible D match to TRBD1 (5 bases). The CDR3 contains 13 residues. Trimming took off 4 bases at V and 1 base at J, with 10 bases between the two ends. CDR1 and CDR2 from the germline V gene are GTSNPN and SVGIG (reference sequence).